This T cell receptor beta chain was identified in a study of T-cell reconstitution after alpha-beta-depleted transplantation in children. Unique molecular identifiers tagged the TCRbeta library. TCRdb recomputed calls from the PCR reads with MiXCR, one row per CDR3 protein. The sample holds 400,000 to 500,000 distinct CDR3 sequences, 11% seen once. The sequenced sample was PBMCs from the stem cell graft donor, obtained from the stem cell graft. This clonotype originated in a human donor who donated a stem cell graft to a child with acute myeloid leukemia.

CDR3 region: CASSLEGGRGTDTQYF. The CDR3 nucleotides read TGCGCCAGCAGCTTGGAAGGGGGTCGGGGCACAGATACGCAGTATTTT. This chain joins TRBV5-1 and TRBJ2-3; maybe TRBD1 (6 bases). Germline V lookup: CDR1 SGHRS, CDR2 YFSETQ. Between the trimmed V and J ends, which lost 0 bases and 1 base, there was a span of 12 bases. This CDR3 comprises 16 residues.